This TCR beta chain was recorded in a study of blood T cells in healthy people across ages. This clonotype was found many times. Its matching antigen is unknown. Trimming removed 5 bases at V and 2 bases at J, with 11 bases between. Germline loops: CDR1 SEHNR, CDR2 FQNEAQ (reference sequence). This CDR3 has 14 residues. Extraction of total RNA produced a minimum of 5 micrograms from each sample. Combining a sample-barcoded 5' primer with a J-beta primer mix, a second PCR ran for 7 to 11 cycles. TCRdb independently ran MiXCR on the 5' RACE reads; one entry per CDR3 protein. The sample holds over 1.5 million distinct CDR3 sequences, 40% to 55% seen once. Study observations and caveats: The authors considered diversity estimates from one million T cells to be underestimates. Both higher diversity and more naive CD4+ cells marked long-lived donors when set against aged donors.

Material for sequencing was blood. The receptor comes from a middle-aged woman in good health. The chain carries TRBV7-9 and TRBJ2-3, with D maybe TRBD1 (7 bases). The CDR3 loop is CASSPRGATDTQYF. The CDR3 DNA is TGTGCCAGCAGCCCCAGGGGGGCCACAGATACGCAGTATTTT.